This is a list of T cell receptor beta chains from one sample in a study of blood T cell repertoires in COVID-19. Libraries were prepared by immunoSEQ multiplex PCR; TCRdb keeps only in-frame clonotypes and omits some of them. The data hold under 350,000 clones, with 89% observed a single time. Material: peripheral blood. The receptors come from a woman in her 30s with COVID-19, enrolled during active disease. CDR3s include the opening cysteine and the closing phenylalanine or tryptophan. Each record gives: D gene, clone size, V gene, J gene, CDR3 protein, CDR3 DNA. D genes are given only for firm matches. Part of the rows lack a size; the others show once, few, many or a class for expanded clones.

d_gene: NA
abundance: NA
v_gene: TRBV6-5
j_gene: TRBJ1-2
CDR3aa: CASIPSGQNFYGYTF
CDR3nt: TGTGCCAGCATTCCTTCGGGACAAAACTTCTATGGCTACACCTTC

d_gene: NA
abundance: NA
v_gene: TRBV5-4
j_gene: TRBJ1-3
CDR3aa: CASSPGGGRGSGNTIYF
CDR3nt: TGTGCCAGCAGCCCCGGGGGGGGCCGGGGGTCTGGAAACACCATATATTTT

d_gene: TRBD1
abundance: few
v_gene: TRBV19
j_gene: TRBJ1-1
CDR3aa: CASSFGQGGISEAFF
CDR3nt: TGTGCCAGTTCTTTTGGACAGGGGGGAATTAGTGAAGCTTTCTTT

d_gene: NA
abundance: NA
v_gene: TRBV6-6
j_gene: TRBJ1-4
CDR3aa: CASSYRGGEKLFF
CDR3nt: TGTGCCAGCAGTTACCGGGGTGGTGAAAAACTGTTTTTT

d_gene: NA
abundance: NA
v_gene: TRBV20-1
j_gene: TRBJ1-1
CDR3aa: CSASPGGTEAFF
CDR3nt: TGCAGTGCTAGTCCTGGGGGGACTGAAGCTTTCTTT

d_gene: NA
abundance: NA
v_gene: TRBV3-1/TRBV3-2
j_gene: TRBJ2-7
CDR3aa: CASSLRQHYEQYF
CDR3nt: TGTGCCAGCAGCCTAAGACAGCACTACGAGCAGTACTTC

d_gene: NA
abundance: NA
v_gene: TRBV2
j_gene: TRBJ2-7
CDR3aa: CASSERDTYEQYF
CDR3nt: TGTGCCAGCAGTGAACGGGACACGTACGAGCAGTACTTC

d_gene: NA
abundance: NA
v_gene: TRBV6-5
j_gene: TRBJ2-5
CDR3aa: CASNPGGQETQYF
CDR3nt: TGTGCCAGCAATCCCGGGGGCCAAGAGACCCAGTACTTC

d_gene: NA
abundance: NA
v_gene: TRBV4-2
j_gene: TRBJ1-2
CDR3aa: CASSQVDPGGGYTF
CDR3nt: TGTGCCAGCAGCCAAGTGGACCCCGGAGGCGGCTACACCTTC

d_gene: TRBD2
abundance: NA
v_gene: TRBV2
j_gene: TRBJ2-1
CDR3aa: CASHGSGGYNEQFF
CDR3nt: TGTGCCAGCCACGGAAGCGGGGGATACAATGAGCAGTTCTTC